This T cell receptor beta chain was recorded in a study of PD-1 blockade in classical Hodgkin lymphoma. Every patient experienced relapse after autologous stem cell transplantation, and brentuximab vedotin exposure varied. Using immunoSEQ multiplex PCR, the repertoire was profiled, and TCRdb retains in-frame clones only, with some absent. The sample includes 95,000 to 100,000 clones, 85% to 90% of them seen just once. Germline CDR1 is SEHNR and CDR2 is FQNEAQ (reference sequence). J gave up 10 bases and V 5 bases, and 25 bases lay outside the gene matches. The CDR3 contains 19 residues. This sequence joins TRBV7-9 and TRBJ2-1; 8 bases align to TRBD1. The clonotype comes from a human donor with classical Hodgkin lymphoma. The sample consisted of peripheral blood mononuclear cells (PBMCs), taken before the second cycle of nivolumab. In DNA, the CDR3 is TGTGCCAGCAGCGATCCCCGGTTCCTCGGGACAGGACCTGACTGGGAGCAGTTCTTC. Its protein is CASSDPRFLGTGPDWEQFF. Full variable domain (missing parts from reference TRBV7-9 and TRBJ2-1): DTGVSQNPRHKITKRGQNVTFRCDPISEHNRLYWYRQTLGQGPEFLTYFQNEAQLEKSRLLSDRFSAERPKGSFSTLEIQRTEQGDSAMYLCASSDPRFLGTGPDWEQFFGPGTRLTVL.